A single sample is the source of the 19 T cell receptor beta chains below, sequenced in a study of cytomegalovirus exposure and HLA in healthy donors. PCR primers comprised 60 Vbeta and 13 Jbeta primers. Using immunoSEQ multiplex PCR, the repertoire was profiled, and TCRdb retains in-frame clones only, with some absent. The sample consists of over 130,000 clones, around 60% of them appearing once. The sample was PBMCs. Receptor source: a woman aged 55-70 years in good health and CMV-seropositive.

Note on this clone: The junction does not match germline at one end; this may be a read error. The chain joins TRBV11-3 to TRBJ2-7; perhaps TRBD1 as D (6 bases). In germline, CDR1 is SGHNT, CDR2 YENEEA. CDR3 length: 11 amino acids. CDR3 nucleotide sequence: TGTGCCAGCAGCTCCCGGGACACGAGTTGCTTC. This gives the protein CASSSRDTSCF.

The chain recombines TRBV4-2 with TRBJ2-1; 9 bases are a match to TRBD1. With 1 base clipped from V and 7 bases from J, the junction kept 5 bases outside the gene matches. CDR1 and CDR2 from the germline V gene are LGHNA and YNFKEQ. The CDR3 extends over 15 amino acids. This chain's CDR3 is CASSQVGTGFNEQFF. CDR3 nucleotide sequence: TGTGCCAGCAGCCAAGTTGGGACAGGGTTTAATGAGCAGTTCTTC.

This chain joins TRBV5-5 and TRBJ2-5; D is ambiguous. The CDR3 loop spans 14 amino acids. Trimming pared 0 bases from V and 1 base from J, leaving 7 bases between. The germline CDR1 and CDR2 sequences are SGHKS and YYEKEE (reference sequence). CDR3 residues: CASSLAAGQETQYF. The CDR3 DNA reads as TGTGCCAGCAGCTTGGCGGCAGGCCAAGAGACCCAGTACTTC. The full variable domain, its missing parts supplied by reference TRBV5-5 and TRBJ2-5, is DAGVTQSPTHLIKTRGQQVTLRCSPISGHKSVSWYQQVLGQGPQFIFQYYEKEERGRGNFPDRFSARQFPNYSSELNVNALLLGDSALYLCASSLAAGQETQYFGPGTRLLVL.

The rearrangement links TRBV5-6 to TRBJ1-3, with 7 bases fitting TRBD1. This CDR3 is built from 14 residues. The J segment lost 2 bases and the V segment lost 3 bases, leaving 2 bases of the junction unmatched. Germline assignment: CDR1 SGHDT and CDR2 YYEEEE. CDR3: CASSWGQTGNTIYF. The CDR3 DNA sequence: TGTGCCAGCAGCTGGGGACAGACTGGAAACACCATATATTTT.

J is TRBJ1-1 and V is TRBV4-1; unclear D gene. Trimming cost V 4 bases and J 5 bases, with 20 bases left between them. The CDR3 covers 16 residues. Germline V gene data show CDR1 as MGHRA and CDR2 as YSYEKL. The CDR3 region is CASSPRVGGVRTEAFF. CDR3 sequence (DNA): TGCGCCAGCAGCCCCCGGGTGGGTGGAGTACGAACTGAAGCTTTCTTT.

The CDR3 here is CASSLLGGTEAFF. Written as DNA, the CDR3 is TGTGCCAGCAGTTTATTGGGGGGTACTGAAGCTTTCTTT. The rearrangement uses TRBV27 and TRBJ1-1, with D possibly being TRBD1 (5 bases). In germline, CDR1 is MNHEY, CDR2 SMNVEV (reference sequence). Trimming pared 1 base from V and 5 bases from J, leaving 8 bases between. This CDR3 contains 13 residues.

The genes are TRBV28 and TRBJ1-1, with 9 bases identical to TRBD1. This CDR3 spans 13 amino acids. Germline trimming cut 7 bases from V and 6 bases from J; bases unmatched to any gene: 6. Germline loops: CDR1 MDHEN, CDR2 SYDVKM. The CDR3 DNA reads TGTGCCAGCACCGGACAGGGGACTTCTGAAGCTTTCTTT. This translates into CASTGQGTSEAFF. The full variable domain, its missing parts supplied by reference TRBV28 and TRBJ1-1, is DVKVTQSSRYLVKRTGEKVFLECVQDMDHENMFWYRQDPGLGLRLIYFSYDVKMKEKGDIPEGYSVSREKKERFSLILESASTNQTSMYLCASTGQGTSEAFFGQGTRLTVV.

This chain links TRBV27 with TRBJ2-7; TRBD2 aligns across 10 bases. CDR1 is MNHEY, CDR2 SMNVEV, per germline (reference sequence). The CDR3 is made up of 14 amino acids. Unmatched junction bases numbered 5, after V lost 7 bases and J lost 2 bases. The CDR3 reads CASTTLAGPYEQYF. The CDR3 DNA sequence: TGTGCCAGCACCACACTAGCGGGGCCCTACGAGCAGTACTTC.

This chain uses TRBV7-9 with TRBJ2-5; 8 bases map to TRBD2. The J call may be faulty, since TRBJ2-7 better matches the DNA end. The CDR3 has 14 residues. Germline lookup yields CDR1 SEHNR and CDR2 FQNEAQ (reference sequence). CDR3 nucleotide sequence: TGTGCCAGCAGTCTGTCTAGCGGGCTTACCGAGCAGTACTTC. This codes for CASSLSSGLTEQYF.

The rearrangement joins TRBV6-5 to TRBJ1-4; 7 bases align to TRBD1. The CDR3 extends over 13 amino acids. CDR1 is MNHEY, CDR2 SVGAGI, per germline. The ends lost 7 bases at V and 8 bases at J; junction bases unmatched: 7. As DNA, the CDR3 is TGTGCCAGCACCGACAGGGTTGGAGAAAAACTGTTTTTT. Its translation: CASTDRVGEKLFF.

This clone was seen once. V gene TRBV19 combines with J gene TRBJ1-2; possible D gene TRBD1, 5 bases. Germline CDR1 LNHDA, CDR2 SQIVND (reference sequence). V lost 6 bases and J 4 bases, leaving 21 bases between the germline ends. The CDR3 covers 16 residues. CDR3 DNA sequence: TGTGCCAGTAGGCCCGCCCGGGACTATCGGGCCTATGGCTACACCTTC. Its translation is CASRPARDYRAYGYTF.

The rearrangement joins TRBV7-2 to TRBJ2-6; D is unclear. With 1 base removed from V and 3 bases from J, the gap between germline ends came to 7 bases. Germline CDR1 is SGHTA and CDR2 is FQGNSA. CDR3 length: 15 amino acids. The CDR3 DNA is TGTGCCAGCAGCTTAGGAGCTGGTGGGGCCAACGTCCTGACTTTC. Encoded protein: CASSLGAGGANVLTF.

V usage is TRBV6-1 and J usage is TRBJ2-5; 8 nucleotides agree with TRBD2. The germline gives CDR1 MNHNS, CDR2 SASEGT. The CDR3 contains 15 residues. V shed 1 base, J shed 5 bases, and the junction held 6 bases outside the gene matches. In nucleotides, the CDR3 is TGTGCCAGCAGTGAAGGAGCGGGAGTTGGGGAGACCCAGTACTTC. Amino acids: CASSEGAGVGETQYF.

The V call is TRBV27, the J call TRBJ2-5, with D hard to call. V lost 5 bases, J lost 1 base, and 8 bases lay in between. The CDR3 has 13 amino acids. In germline, CDR1 is MNHEY, CDR2 SMNVEV (reference sequence). The CDR3 bases are TGTGCCAGCAGTGTAAGTAGCCAAGAGACCCAGTACTTC. It encodes CASSVSSQETQYF.

The V and J genes are TRBV4-1 and TRBJ2-7; 8 positions agree with TRBD2. The germline V gene encodes CDR1 MGHRA and CDR2 YSYEKL. The CDR3 is made up of 13 amino acids. The V and J ends lost 1 base and 4 bases, in that order; junction bases with no gene match: 0. The CDR3: CASSQGGGYEQYF. The DNA of the CDR3 is TGCGCCAGCAGCCAAGGCGGGGGGTACGAGCAGTACTTC.

The chain is built from TRBV7-2 and TRBJ2-5; perhaps TRBD2 as D (5 bases). This CDR3 comprises 11 residues. V was pared by 6 bases and J by 5 bases, with 7 bases between. From germline, CDR1 is SGHTA and CDR2 FQGNSA. The CDR3 protein is CASRSSETQYF. In DNA form, the CDR3 reads TGTGCCAGCAGGTCTAGCGAGACCCAGTACTTC.

V gene TRBV2 combines with J gene TRBJ2-3; no firm D call. The CDR3 has 12 residues. Trimming stripped 8 bases from V and 2 bases from J, with 8 bases between. CDR1 and CDR2 (germline): SNHLY, FYNNEI. Here the CDR3 DNA reads TGTGCCAGCCGCTTGGCCACAGATACGCAGTATTTT. Protein product: CASRLATDTQYF.

This clone was observed a few times. The rearrangement joins TRBV5-6 to TRBJ2-1; 11 nucleotides agree with TRBD2. There are 13 residues in the CDR3. From germline, CDR1 is SGHDT and CDR2 YYEEEE. J lost 16 bases, V lost 4 bases, and 10 bases had no gene match. CDR3 region: CASSTLTSGKSFF. The DNA for the CDR3 is TGTGCCAGCAGCACCCTGACTAGCGGGAAGAGTTTCTTC.

The chain recombines TRBV7-9 with TRBJ2-7; 7 bases align to TRBD1. Germline V gene sequence: CDR1 SEHNR, CDR2 FQNEAQ (reference sequence). V lost 3 bases and J lost 3; bases outside the gene matches: 5. The CDR3 has 14 amino acids. CDR3 loop: CASSFGQGDYEQYF. The CDR3 DNA sequence: TGTGCCAGCAGCTTCGGGCAGGGGGACTACGAGCAGTACTTC.